This T cell receptor (beta chain) emerged from a study of Ad26.COV2.S vaccination and SARS-CoV-2 variants. Study at large: Of the COV1001 trial arms, the Ad26.COV2.S arm included the donor. Participants got Ad26.COV2.S intramuscularly, once or twice 56 days apart. Study-level results: Reports say spike-specific CD8+ and CD4+ T cell responses covered substantial breadth after vaccination. Total responses of T cells may have been underestimated by the analyses of TCR breadth and depth.

Treatment described: about 20 received Ad26.COV2.S at low or high dose, single or two shots; about 5 received placebo; per-sample allocation not given. Sample collection was performed on day 63 after the first vaccine or placebo injection. Germline lookup yields CDR1 MDHEN and CDR2 SYDVKM. Trimming pared 2 bases from V and 4 bases from J, leaving 11 bases between. The CDR3 consists of 14 residues. Some clones are missing from TCRdb's copy, which holds only in-frame ones; the method was immunoSEQ multiplex PCR. The data show a few hundred thousand clones, with 75% to 90% seen just once and under 2% held by the top ten. This clone appeared a few times. Its antigen is as yet unknown.

Source: peripheral blood, taken in a trial of Ad26.COV2.S vaccine versus placebo. The sequence was obtained from a person aged 18-65 years who received the Ad26.COV2.S COVID-19 vaccine or a placebo. This rearrangement joins TRBV28 to TRBJ1-1, with TRBD1 as a possible D gene (6 bases). In DNA form, the CDR3 reads TGTGCCAGCAGTTTAGCAGGGGCGGGCACTGAAGCTTTCTTT. Protein: CASSLAGAGTEAFF.